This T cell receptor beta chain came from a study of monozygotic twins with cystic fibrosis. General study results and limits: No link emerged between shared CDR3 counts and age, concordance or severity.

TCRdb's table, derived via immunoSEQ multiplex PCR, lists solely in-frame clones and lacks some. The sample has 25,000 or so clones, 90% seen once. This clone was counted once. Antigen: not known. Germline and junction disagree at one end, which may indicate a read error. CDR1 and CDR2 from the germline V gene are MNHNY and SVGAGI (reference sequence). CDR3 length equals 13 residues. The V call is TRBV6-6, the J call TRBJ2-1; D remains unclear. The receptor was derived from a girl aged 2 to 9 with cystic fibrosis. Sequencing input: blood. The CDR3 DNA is TGTGCCAGCAGTTACGAGCGCTACGATGAGCAGTTCTTC. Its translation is CASSYERYDEQFF.